Presented here are 18 T cell receptor beta chains from one specimen sequenced in a study of T-cell reconstitution after alpha-beta-depleted transplantation in children. Library preparation (for TCRbeta) was performed with unique molecular identifiers. TCRdb called the PCR reads again in MiXCR, with one record for every CDR3 protein. The table records hundreds of thousands of distinct CDR3 sequences, around 16% of them present only once. The sequencing here drew on PBMCs from the stem cell graft donor, taken from the stem cell graft. The receptor source for this set is a human donor who donated a stem cell graft to a child with acute myeloid leukemia.

In this sample, this clonotype turned up many times. The chain employs TRBV7-2 and TRBJ2-1, with TRBD2 as a possible D gene (6 bases). Germline values: CDR1 SGHTA, CDR2 FQGNSA. The CDR3 totals 16 residues. Trimming cost V 6 bases and J 0 bases, with 15 bases left between them. The CDR3 reads CASSLYRRGSYNEQFF. The CDR3 nucleotides read TGTGCCAGCAGTCTCTACAGGAGGGGCTCCTACAATGAGCAGTTCTTC.

The V gene is TRBV7-9, the J gene TRBJ1-2; the D is unclear. The CDR3 runs to 12 residues. Germline-derived CDR1 and CDR2 are SEHNR and FQNEAQ (reference sequence). V was cut by 5 bases and J by 6 bases, with 10 bases left in between. The CDR3 here is CASSPPVNGYTF. For the CDR3, the DNA is TGTGCCAGCAGCCCCCCTGTCAATGGCTACACCTTC.

This clonotype has ten or more counts. The rearrangement joins TRBV12-3 or TRBV12-4 to TRBJ1-2; 8 bases line up with TRBD1. This CDR3 comprises 13 residues. The V gene end was trimmed by 5 bases and the J gene end by 8 bases; junction bases not matched to a gene: 7. The CDR3 DNA is TGTGCCAGCAGTGGGACAGGTGGGAGAGGCTACACCTTC. Protein: CASSGTGGRGYTF.

This clonotype showed up many times. The chain carries TRBV7-2 and TRBJ2-7; D gene uncertain. V lost 1 base and J lost 6, with 13 bases in between. This CDR3 contains 14 residues. Germline lookup yields CDR1 SGHTA and CDR2 FQGNSA. DNA for the CDR3: TGTGCCAGCAGCTTAGACTTTCGGCATAGCGAGCAGTACTTC. Amino acid sequence: CASSLDFRHSEQYF.

This clonotype was recorded a few times. The chain uses TRBV5-8 and TRBJ2-3; 8 nucleotides match TRBD2. Germline V lookup: CDR1 SGHTS, CDR2 YDEGEE. The CDR3 loop spans 18 amino acids. V shed 0 bases, J shed 0 bases, and the junction held 9 bases outside the gene matches. The CDR3 nucleotides read TGTGCCAGCAGCTTGGCAACAGTGTTAGCGGGGAGCACAGATACGCAGTATTTT. Its protein is CASSLATVLAGSTDTQYF.

This chain joins TRBV20-1 and TRBJ2-2; TRBD2 aligns across 9 bases. Germline assignment: CDR1 DFQATT and CDR2 SNEGSKA (reference sequence). V shed 2 bases and J 4 bases; nucleotides not matched to a gene: 8. The CDR3 has 16 residues. The CDR3 spells CSARSPLAGSTGELFF. CDR3 nucleotide sequence: TGCAGTGCTAGATCTCCCCTAGCGGGATCCACCGGGGAGCTGTTTTTT.

This clonotype was counted a few times. The chain joins TRBV20-1 to TRBJ1-2, with 12 bases aligning to TRBD1. Germline-derived CDR1 and CDR2 are DFQATT and SNEGSKA (reference sequence). CDR3 length: 15 amino acids. With 6 bases clipped from V and 2 bases from J, the junction kept 7 bases outside the gene matches. CDR3 coding DNA: TGCAGTGCCACAGCCGGGACAGGGGGCAACTATGGCTACACCTTC. Protein sequence: CSATAGTGGNYGYTF.

The gene calls are TRBV20-1 and TRBJ1-2; D may be TRBD1 (6 bases). The ends were cut back, 6 bases at V and 9 bases at J, with 14 bases in the middle. The germline CDR1 and CDR2 sequences are DFQATT and SNEGSKA (reference sequence). The CDR3 totals 11 residues. The CDR3 DNA follows: TGCAGTGCCGTGCCCGGGACACGCTACACCTTC. This translates into CSAVPGTRYTF.

This sequence joins TRBV12-3 or TRBV12-4 and TRBJ2-3, with D perhaps matching TRBD1 or TRBD2 (5 bases each). V was trimmed by 4 bases and J by 10 bases, leaving 30 bases between them. This CDR3 has 18 residues. The CDR3 bases are TGTGCCAGCAGTTCACATTACCGGGACCCGCCGCCTGAAGGGTCGCAGTATTTT. Amino acid sequence: CASSSHYRDPPPEGSQYF.

This clonotype was picked up a small number of times. The chain employs TRBV7-2 and TRBJ1-1, with D uncertain. Per germline, CDR1 SGHTA and CDR2 FQGNSA. The V end lost 2 bases, the J end lost 4 bases, and 11 bases lay between the germline ends. The CDR3 has 14 residues. CDR3 amino acids: CASSLQIFGTEAFF. CDR3 nucleotide sequence: TGTGCCAGCAGCTTACAGATTTTCGGCACTGAAGCTTTCTTT.

The chain's CDR3 is CASSSYSQNANEQFF. The CDR3 DNA is TGTGCCAGCAGCTCCTATAGCCAAAACGCAAATGAGCAGTTCTTC. The V and J genes are TRBV5-5 and TRBJ2-1; no definite D call. Germline-derived CDR1 and CDR2 are SGHKS and YYEKEE (reference sequence). Deletions cut 3 bases from V and 7 bases from J, with 17 bases between. The CDR3 covers 15 residues.

This chain links TRBV27 with TRBJ2-3, with 12 bases identical to TRBD1. This CDR3 has 20 amino acids. In germline, CDR1 is MNHEY, CDR2 SMNVEV (reference sequence). V shed 3 bases and J 0 bases; nucleotides not matched to a gene: 13. CDR3 sequence reads: CASSLGQGAPNPTSTDTQYF. CDR3 nucleotide sequence: TGTGCCAGCAGTTTGGGACAGGGGGCACCTAACCCCACTAGCACAGATACGCAGTATTTT.

As concerns this clonotype: This may be a read error, as it is one base from a much larger clone. The chain carries TRBV29-1 and TRBJ1-3; perhaps TRBD1 as D (6 bases). Trimming removed 7 bases from V and 0 bases from J, with 10 bases in between. The germline gives CDR1 SQVTM, CDR2 ANQGSEA. The CDR3 extends over 13 amino acids. CDR3 bases: TGCAGCGCCACAGGGAACTCTGGAAACACCATATATTTT. Its protein product is CSATGNSGNTIYF.

Only a few counts were recorded for this clonotype. The chain joins TRBV12-3 or TRBV12-4 to TRBJ2-2; D is undetermined. Trimming removed 5 bases at V and 9 bases at J, with 13 bases between. The CDR3 contains 13 residues. The CDR3 nucleotides read TGTGCCAGCAGTCTAGACCGGCGTTGGGAGCTGTTTTTT. Translation gives CASSLDRRWELFF.

This clonotype has a count of ten or more. The chain links TRBV10-3 to TRBJ2-7; possibly TRBD2 for D (5 bases). There are 14 residues in the CDR3. Germline CDR1 reads ENHRY; CDR2 reads SYGVKD. The V end lost 10 bases, the J end lost 5 bases, and 21 bases lay between the germline ends. In DNA form, the CDR3 reads TGTGCCAACACCCAGCCGGGGATGAGAGACGAGCAGTACTTC. Translation: CANTQPGMRDEQYF.

This clonotype was found a few times. V and J are TRBV5-1 and TRBJ1-2, with 8 bases that match TRBD1. With 3 bases clipped from V and 8 bases from J, the junction kept 3 bases outside the gene matches. The CDR3 runs to 12 residues. Germline V gene lookup returns CDR1 SGHRS and CDR2 YFSETQ. CDR3 nucleotide sequence: TGCGCCAGCAGCTCGGACAGGGACGGCTACACCTTC. Amino acids: CASSSDRDGYTF.

The sample holds a few counts of this clonotype. The gene calls are TRBV9 and TRBJ2-5; D is possibly TRBD1 (5 bases). V was clipped by 4 bases and J by 0 bases, with 10 bases between them. This CDR3 comprises 14 residues. Germline V gives CDR1 SGDLS, CDR2 YYNGEE. The CDR3 coding sequence is TGTGCCAGCAGCCCTTGGGGCGACCAAGAGACCCAGTACTTC. Translating it yields CASSPWGDQETQYF.

This clonotype has ten or more counts. The chain employs TRBV20-1 and TRBJ2-5; a weak D match, TRBD2 (6 bases). Germline V gene sequence: CDR1 DFQATT, CDR2 SNEGSKA (reference sequence). The CDR3 has 13 amino acids. The CDR3 here is CSADGGGEETQYF. In nucleotides, the CDR3 is TGCAGCGCGGACGGAGGCGGGGAGGAGACCCAGTACTTC.